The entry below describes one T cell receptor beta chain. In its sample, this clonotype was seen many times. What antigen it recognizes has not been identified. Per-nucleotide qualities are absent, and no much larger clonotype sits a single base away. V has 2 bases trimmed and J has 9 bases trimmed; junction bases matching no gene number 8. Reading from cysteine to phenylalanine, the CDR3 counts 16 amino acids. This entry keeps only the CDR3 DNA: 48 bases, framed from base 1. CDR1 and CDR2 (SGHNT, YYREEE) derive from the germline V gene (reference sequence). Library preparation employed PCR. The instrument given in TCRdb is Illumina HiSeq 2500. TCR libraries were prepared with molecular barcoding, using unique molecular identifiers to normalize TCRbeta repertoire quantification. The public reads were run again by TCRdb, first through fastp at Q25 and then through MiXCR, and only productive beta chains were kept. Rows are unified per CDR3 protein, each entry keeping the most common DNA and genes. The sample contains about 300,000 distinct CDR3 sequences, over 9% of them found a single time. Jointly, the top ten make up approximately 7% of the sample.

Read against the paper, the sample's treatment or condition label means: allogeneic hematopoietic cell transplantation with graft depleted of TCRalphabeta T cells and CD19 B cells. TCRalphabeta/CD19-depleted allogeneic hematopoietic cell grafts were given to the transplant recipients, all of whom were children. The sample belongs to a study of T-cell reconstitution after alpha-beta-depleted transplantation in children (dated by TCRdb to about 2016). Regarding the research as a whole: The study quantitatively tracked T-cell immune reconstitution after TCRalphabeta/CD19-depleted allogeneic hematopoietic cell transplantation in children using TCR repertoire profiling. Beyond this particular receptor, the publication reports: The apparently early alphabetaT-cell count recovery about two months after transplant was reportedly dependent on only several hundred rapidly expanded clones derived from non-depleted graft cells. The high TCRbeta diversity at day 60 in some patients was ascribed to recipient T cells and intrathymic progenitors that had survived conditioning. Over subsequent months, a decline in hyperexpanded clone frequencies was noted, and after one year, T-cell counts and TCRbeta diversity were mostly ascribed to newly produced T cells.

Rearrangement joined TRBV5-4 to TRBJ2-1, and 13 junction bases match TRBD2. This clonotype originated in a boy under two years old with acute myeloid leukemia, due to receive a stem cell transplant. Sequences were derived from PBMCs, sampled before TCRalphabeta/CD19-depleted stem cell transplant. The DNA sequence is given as TGTGCCAGCAGCTTCGGACTAGCGGGAGTCCGGGGTGAGCAGTTCTTC. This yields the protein CASSFGLAGVRGEQFF.